This entry lists 31 T cell receptor beta chains sequenced from one sample in a study of control samples from healthy donors and cancer patients. Clones were read by immunoSEQ multiplex PCR, and TCRdb kept only the in-frame ones, dropping some. The sample includes 95,000 to 130,000 clones, around 91% of them seen just once. Sequencing was done on a sample of PBMCs. The receptors originated from a woman aged 45-59 years with colorectal cancer.

The CDR3 here is CASSLRRETQYF. The CDR3, as DNA: TGTGCCAGCAGCCTACGTCGCGAGACCCAGTACTTC. The V gene is TRBV7-9, the J gene TRBJ2-5; no reliable D call. CDR3 length equals 12 residues. Deletions cut 5 bases from V and 5 bases from J, with 9 bases between. Germline lookup yields CDR1 SEHNR and CDR2 FQNEAQ (reference sequence).

The V and J genes are TRBV5-1 and TRBJ1-2; D remains unclear. Germline V gives CDR1 SGHRS, CDR2 YFSETQ. V was cut by 0 bases and J by 3 bases, with 9 bases left in between. The CDR3 is 14 amino acids. The CDR3 DNA reads TGCGCCAGCAGCTTGGGGCCGTTGGACTATGGCTACACCTTC. This gives the protein CASSLGPLDYGYTF.

The chain has TRBV4-1 and TRBJ1-1, with D hard to call. Between the trimmed V and J ends, which lost 3 bases and 3 bases, there was a span of 8 bases. CDR3 size: 13 residues. CDR1 is MGHRA and CDR2 is YSYEKL in the germline V gene. This CDR3 is CASSHPRDTEAFF. For the CDR3, the DNA is TGCGCCAGCAGCCATCCCCGGGACACTGAAGCTTTCTTT.

V is TRBV11-2 and J is TRBJ1-2; 9 positions agree with TRBD1. The CDR3 loop spans 15 amino acids. V gave up 1 base and J gave up 3 bases; unmatched junction bases: 3. The germline V gene encodes CDR1 SGHAT and CDR2 FQNNGV. CDR3 sequence: CASSLGTGDYYGYTF. The CDR3, as DNA: TGTGCCAGCAGCTTAGGGACAGGGGACTACTATGGCTACACCTTC.

The genes are TRBV12-5 and TRBJ2-3; D unresolved. V was pared by 7 bases and J by 5 bases, with 7 bases between. CDR3 size: 11 residues. In germline, CDR1 is LGHNT, CDR2 FRNRAP. CDR3 coding DNA: TGTGCTAGTGCCGACCTAGATACGCAGTATTTT. Translated, it gives CASADLDTQYF.

This chain joins TRBV30 and TRBJ1-2, with no clear D. The CDR3 contains 14 residues. Germline values: CDR1 GTSNPN, CDR2 SVGIG (reference sequence). Trimming left V 6 bases short and J 2 bases short, with 16 bases between. CDR3 residues: CACSARTKNYGYTF. Written as DNA, the CDR3 is TGTGCCTGCTCCGCCCGGACGAAAAACTATGGCTACACCTTC. Combining the CDR3 with reference TRBV30 and TRBJ1-2 gives the whole variable domain SQTIHQWPATLVQPVGSPLSLECTVEGTSNPNLYWYRQAAGRGLQLLFYSVGIGQISSEVPQNLSASRPQDRQFILSSKKLLLSDSGFYLCACSARTKNYGYTFGSGTRLTVV.

The gene calls are TRBV9 and TRBJ2-1, with D possibly matching TRBD2 (6 bases). Between the trimmed V and J ends, which lost 4 bases and 3 bases, there was a span of 17 bases. CDR3 length: 16 residues. Germline assignment: CDR1 SGDLS and CDR2 YYNGEE. CDR3: CASSRGVGRGYNEQFF. CDR3 coding DNA: TGTGCCAGCAGCCGAGGAGTAGGGCGGGGCTACAATGAGCAGTTCTTC.

The chain recombines TRBV5-1 with TRBJ2-1; no reliable D call. In germline, CDR1 is SGHRS, CDR2 YFSETQ. V dropped 0 bases and J dropped 4 bases, with 8 bases sitting between them. The CDR3 extends over 14 amino acids. In DNA, the CDR3 is TGCGCCAGCAGCTTGGGTCTGAATTACAATGAGCAGTTCTTC. Translated, it gives CASSLGLNYNEQFF.

This chain connects TRBV7-2 to TRBJ1-4; D not certain. This CDR3 is built from 15 residues. Trimming removed 3 bases from V and 4 bases from J, with 12 bases in between. CDR1 SGHTA and CDR2 FQGNSA come from the germline V gene. The CDR3 is CASSLSDFFNEKLFF. DNA of the CDR3: TGTGCCAGCAGCTTGTCGGACTTTTTTAATGAAAAACTGTTTTTT.

The V gene is TRBV19, the J gene TRBJ2-2; a possible D gene is TRBD1 (5 bases). The ends were cut back, 5 bases at V and 9 bases at J, with 25 bases in the middle. Germline V gene data show CDR1 as LNHDA and CDR2 as SQIVND (reference sequence). The CDR3 is 17 amino acids. CDR3 sequence: CASSPTLGAGRARELFF. The CDR3 region has the DNA TGTGCCAGTAGTCCGACCCTAGGGGCCGGAAGGGCCAGGGAGCTGTTTTTT.

This chain links TRBV18 with TRBJ1-3, with TRBD1 matching 7 bases. Germline values: CDR1 KGHSH, CDR2 LQKENI. The V segment lost 0 bases and the J segment 4 bases; nucleotides outside the gene matches: 3. This CDR3 region has 15 residues. Here the CDR3 reads CASSPPPGGGNTIYF. The CDR3 bases are TGTGCCAGCTCACCACCTCCAGGGGGAGGAAACACCATATATTTT.

This rearrangement joins TRBV3-1 (or the pseudogene TRBV3-2) to TRBJ1-6; possibly TRBD1 for D (6 bases). The germline V gene has CDR1 LGHDT and CDR2 YNNKEL (reference sequence). The CDR3 length is 15 residues. Trimming shortened V by 4 bases and J by 10 bases, and 17 bases separated the two germline ends. The CDR3 spells CASSPGGREDSPLHF. Written as DNA, the CDR3 is TGTGCCAGCAGCCCTGGGGGCCGGGAGGACTCACCCCTCCACTTT.

The chain uses TRBV6-5 and TRBJ1-4, with D possibly being TRBD1 (5 bases). Per the germline V gene, CDR1 is MNHEY and CDR2 is SVGAGI. Trimming pared 4 bases from V and 7 bases from J, leaving 19 bases between. CDR3 length: 16 residues. CDR3 DNA sequence: TGTGCCAGCAGTTCTCTCAGGGTTCGTGGTGGTGAAAAACTGTTTTTT. Protein product: CASSSLRVRGGEKLFF.

The chain couples TRBV10-2 to TRBJ2-1; D is ambiguous. The V end was cut by 2 bases, the J end by 15 bases, with 14 bases between. The CDR3 has 12 amino acids. The germline V gene has CDR1 WSHSY and CDR2 SAAADI. This chain's CDR3 is CASSEPDGAGFF. CDR3 nucleotide sequence: TGCGCCAGCAGTGAGCCCGATGGCGCCGGGTTCTTC.

This chain links TRBV25-1 with TRBJ2-7; 9 bases are shared with TRBD2. The J segment lost 2 bases and the V segment lost 1 base, leaving 9 bases of the junction unmatched. The CDR3 covers 17 residues. The V gene's germline CDR1 is MGHDK and CDR2 SYGVNS. This chain's CDR3 is CASSESGGLAPAYEQYF. Here the CDR3 DNA reads TGTGCCAGCAGTGAATCGGGCGGACTAGCGCCAGCCTACGAGCAGTACTTC.

The chain links TRBV7-9 to TRBJ2-5; D is possibly TRBD2 (5 bases). Trimming left V 2 bases short and J 2 bases short, with 12 bases between. Germline V gives CDR1 SEHNR, CDR2 FQNEAQ (reference sequence). The CDR3 runs 15 residues. DNA for the CDR3: TGTGCCAGCAGCTTAAGCGGACCAACTCAAGAGACCCAGTACTTC. Translation: CASSLSGPTQETQYF.

This clone has only one observation. This chain uses TRBV5-5 with TRBJ2-1; 9 bases are shared with TRBD1. Germline V CDR1 and CDR2: SGHKS, YYEKEE (reference sequence). V gave up 4 bases and J gave up 5 bases; unmatched junction bases: 7. CDR3 length: 15 amino acids. The CDR3 is CASSPGTGNNNEQFF. CDR3 DNA: TGTGCCAGCAGCCCCGGGACAGGGAACAACAATGAGCAGTTCTTC.

The CDR3 protein is CASSLTQGTGATDTQYF. The CDR3, as DNA: TGTGCCAGCAGCTTAACGCAGGGGACAGGGGCCACAGATACGCAGTATTTT. The chain couples TRBV7-3 to TRBJ2-3; 10 bases line up with TRBD1. The junction had 5 bases not matched to a gene; V was cut back by 0 bases and J by 2 bases. Germline CDR1 is SGHTA and CDR2 is FQGTGA. This CDR3 has 17 residues.

The rearrangement uses TRBV2 and TRBJ2-5, with D possibly matching TRBD2 (6 bases). Trimming took off 6 bases at V and 1 base at J, with 12 bases between the two ends. CDR1 SNHLY and CDR2 FYNNEI come from the germline V gene. This CDR3 has 14 residues. CDR3 in amino acids: CASSAGRSQETQYF. The CDR3 DNA reads TGTGCCAGCAGCGCGGGACGGAGCCAAGAGACCCAGTACTTC.

The rearrangement links TRBV7-3 to TRBJ2-2; D gene unclear. Trimming pared 9 bases from V and 4 bases from J, leaving 15 bases between. The CDR3 consists of 14 residues. From germline, CDR1 is SGHTA and CDR2 FQGTGA. The CDR3 region is CASKAYMGTGELFF. The CDR3 DNA follows: TGTGCCAGTAAGGCCTACATGGGCACCGGGGAGCTGTTTTTT.

The gene calls are TRBV7-2 and TRBJ1-5; a possible D gene is TRBD1 (5 bases). V was clipped by 1 base and J by 3 bases, with 10 bases between them. CDR1 is SGHTA, CDR2 FQGNSA, per germline. The CDR3 spans 15 residues. CDR3 sequence: CASSLVSGTNQPQHF. CDR3 nucleotide sequence: TGTGCCAGCAGCTTAGTCTCGGGGACCAATCAGCCCCAGCATTTT.

The genes are TRBV28 and TRBJ1-4; D call uncertain. Germline CDR1 reads MDHEN; CDR2 reads SYDVKM. The CDR3 loop spans 12 amino acids. Trimming stripped 2 bases from V and 4 bases from J, with 2 bases between. CDR3 loop: CASSLDNEKLFF. The DNA for the CDR3 is TGTGCCAGCAGTTTAGATAATGAAAAACTGTTTTTT. Filled out from reference TRBV28 and TRBJ1-4, the complete variable domain reads DVKVTQSSRYLVKRTGEKVFLECVQDMDHENMFWYRQDPGLGLRLIYFSYDVKMKEKGDIPEGYSVSREKKERFSLILESASTNQTSMYLCASSLDNEKLFFGSGTQLSVL.

The chain employs TRBV6-1 and TRBJ1-3; perhaps TRBD1 as D (5 bases). CDR3 length: 16 residues. V was pared by 0 bases and J by 4 bases, with 13 bases between. Germline V CDR1 and CDR2: MNHNS, SASEGT. The CDR3 coding sequence is TGTGCCAGCAGTGAAGCTTCCGGGGCTGGGGGAAACACCATATATTTT. This encodes CASSEASGAGGNTIYF.

The V gene is TRBV27, the J gene TRBJ1-1, with 7 bases identical to TRBD1. V shed 6 bases and J 1 base; nucleotides not matched to a gene: 14. The CDR3 runs 17 residues. Germline values: CDR1 MNHEY, CDR2 SMNVEV (reference sequence). The CDR3 coding sequence is TGTGCCAGCAGCCAGAACCAGGGGGATTGGGCGAACACTGAAGCTTTCTTT. Its protein is CASSQNQGDWANTEAFF.

This sequence joins TRBV12-3 or TRBV12-4 and TRBJ1-1, with D unresolved. Trimming stripped 6 bases from V and 2 bases from J, with 4 bases between. The CDR3 is 11 residues long. The CDR3 nucleotides are TGTGCCAGCAGATATAACACTGAAGCTTTCTTT. Its translation is CASRYNTEAFF.

The chain combines TRBV19 with TRBJ1-3; TRBD1 might be the D (5 bases). The ends were cut back, 8 bases at V and 1 base at J, with 12 bases in the middle. CDR1 is LNHDA, CDR2 SQIVND, per germline (reference sequence). This CDR3 is built from 14 residues. CDR3 nucleotide sequence: TGTGCCAGTTCCGGGACGAGATCTGGAAACACCATATATTTT. Amino acids: CASSGTRSGNTIYF. Combining the CDR3 with reference TRBV19 and TRBJ1-3 gives the whole variable domain DGGITQSPKYLFRKEGQNVTLSCEQNLNHDAMYWYRQDPGQGLRLIYYSQIVNDFQKGDIAEGYSVSREKKESFPLTVTSAQKNPTAFYLCASSGTRSGNTIYFGEGSWLTVV.

This rearrangement joins TRBV5-4 to TRBJ2-5; 9 bases map to TRBD2. The trim removed 0 bases at V and 5 bases at J, leaving 8 bases unmatched. This CDR3 spans 16 amino acids. CDR1 is SGHNT, CDR2 YYREEE, per germline (reference sequence). CDR3: CASSLGVGGGAETQYF. In nucleotides, the CDR3 is TGTGCCAGCAGCTTGGGGGTGGGCGGGGGGGCGGAGACCCAGTACTTC. Variable domain in full (rest from reference TRBV5-4 and TRBJ2-5): ETGVTQSPTHLIKTRGQQVTLRCSSQSGHNTVSWYQQALGQGPQFIFQYYREEENGRGNFPPRFSGLQFPNYSSELNVNALELDDSALYLCASSLGVGGGAETQYFGPGTRLLVL.

The V and J genes are TRBV5-1 and TRBJ1-2, with D tentatively TRBD1 (6 bases). Trimming pared 0 bases from V and 7 bases from J, leaving 7 bases between. This CDR3 comprises 12 residues. Germline loops: CDR1 SGHRS, CDR2 YFSETQ. The CDR3: CASSLGTAGYTF. DNA for the CDR3: TGCGCCAGCAGCTTGGGGACAGCTGGCTACACCTTC. Using reference TRBV5-1 and TRBJ1-2 for the parts outside the CDR3, the full variable domain is KAGVTQTPRYLIKTRGQQVTLSCSPISGHRSVSWYQQTPGQGLQFLFEYFSETQRNKGNFPGRFSGRQFSNSRSEMNVSTLELGDSALYLCASSLGTAGYTFGSGTRLTVV.

The chain couples TRBV5-1 to TRBJ2-7; 8 bases fit TRBD1. Germline assignment: CDR1 SGHRS and CDR2 YFSETQ. After removal of 5 bases from V and 0 bases from J, the junction contained 7 bases not matched to a gene. CDR3 length: 15 residues. The CDR3 protein is CASRVGTGVSYEQYF. The CDR3 DNA is TGCGCCAGCAGGGTGGGGACAGGCGTCTCCTACGAGCAGTACTTC. Full variable domain (remainder filled in from reference TRBV5-1 and TRBJ2-7): KAGVTQTPRYLIKTRGQQVTLSCSPISGHRSVSWYQQTPGQGLQFLFEYFSETQRNKGNFPGRFSGRQFSNSRSEMNVSTLELGDSALYLCASRVGTGVSYEQYFGPGTRLTVT.

A single count supports this clone. V is TRBV3-1 (or the pseudogene TRBV3-2) and J is TRBJ1-4; D not certain. The CDR3 loop spans 13 amino acids. Per germline, CDR1 LGHDT and CDR2 YNNKEL (reference sequence). Trimming shortened V by 6 bases and J by 7 bases, and 12 bases separated the two germline ends. The CDR3 sequence: CASSQREVEKLFF. The CDR3 DNA is TGTGCCAGCAGTCAACGGGAGGTTGAAAAACTGTTTTTT.

The chain is built from TRBV19 and TRBJ1-2; no definite D call. Germline V gene data show CDR1 as LNHDA and CDR2 as SQIVND (reference sequence). Trimming pared 6 bases from V and 0 bases from J, leaving 14 bases between. This CDR3 spans 15 amino acids. CDR3 sequence (DNA): TGTGCCAGTAGGCCTACGGGAGTATCTAACTATGGCTACACCTTC. Translation: CASRPTGVSNYGYTF.